This T cell receptor (beta chain) came from a study of blood T cell repertoires in COVID-19. Looking at the study overall: Material from acute and convalescent COVID-19 was sourced from the United States, Italy and Spain. PBMCs, B-cell-depleted T cells, or T cells provided the cDNA or gDNA that made up the material.

A Seattle source enrolled patients during active infection and followed them longitudinally. Original handling: It was from reference gene primer amplification that nucleated cell counts were estimated. Clones were sequenced by immunoSEQ multiplex PCR, and TCRdb holds only the in-frame ones, with some missing. Clonal size and the V and J genes are those of that table, whereas D and trimming came from the DNA. The sample has roughly 150,000 clones, approximately 86% seen once. The CDR3 totals 13 residues. V lost 1 base and J lost 7, with 8 bases in between. Germline CDR1 reads SGHTA; CDR2 reads FQGNSA.

The origin of this receptor is an elderly woman with COVID-19, enrolled during active disease. The genes are TRBV7-2 and TRBJ1-5; perhaps TRBD1 as D (6 bases). The sequencing input was peripheral blood. CDR3 sequence (DNA): TGTGCCAGCAGCTTAGACAGGGTGCAGCCCCAGCATTTT. Protein: CASSLDRVQPQHF.